The next 17 T cell receptor beta chains were all read from a single sample in a study of T cell responses to AZD1222 COVID-19 vaccine. TCRdb's table, derived via immunoSEQ multiplex PCR, lists solely in-frame clones and lacks some. The data contain about 98,000 clones, 88% of them singletons. Sequenced material: peripheral blood, taken on day 0 of AZD1222 vaccination. The receptors originated from an adult in good health.

Written as DNA, the CDR3 is TGTGCCAGTAGTATTCCGGGGGGGTTCACTGAAGCTTTCTTT. It codes for CASSIPGGFTEAFF. The J gene is TRBJ1-1, the V gene TRBV19, with D possibly being TRBD1 (5 bases). V was pared by 3 bases and J by 4 bases, with 12 bases between. The germline CDR1 and CDR2 sequences are LNHDA and SQIVND (reference sequence). The CDR3 contains 14 residues.

V usage is TRBV7-8 and J usage is TRBJ2-1, with 9 bases lining up with TRBD2. CDR3 length: 17 amino acids. CDR1 is SGHVS and CDR2 is FQNEAQ in the germline V gene. V shed 1 base, J shed 0 bases, and the junction held 4 bases outside the gene matches. In DNA form, the CDR3 reads TGTGCCAGCAGCTTAGAGTTTAGCGGGAGCTCCTACAATGAGCAGTTCTTC. Translation: CASSLEFSGSSYNEQFF.

This clone was detected once. This chain joins TRBV19 and TRBJ1-3, with D hard to call. The CDR3 runs to 17 residues. V was cut by 5 bases and J by 0 bases, with 17 bases left in between. Germline CDR1 is LNHDA and CDR2 is SQIVND (reference sequence). The CDR3 DNA follows: TGTGCCAGTAGTCCCGGGCCTCTTCTGAGCTCTGGAAACACCATATATTTT. It yields the protein CASSPGPLLSSGNTIYF.

This clone was recorded only once. The V gene is TRBV29-1, the J gene TRBJ1-2; D gene uncertain. V was trimmed by 4 bases and J by 6 bases, leaving 15 bases between them. This CDR3 has 13 residues. Germline V gives CDR1 SQVTM, CDR2 ANQGSEA. The CDR3 here is CSVAGRVKDGYTF. In nucleotides, the CDR3 is TGCAGCGTTGCAGGAAGAGTTAAGGATGGCTACACCTTC.

This chain joins TRBV5-6 and TRBJ1-6; D gene ambiguous. Germline CDR1 SGHDT, CDR2 YYEEEE. CDR3 length: 14 amino acids. V was pared by 0 bases and J by 7 bases, with 8 bases between. CDR3 region: CASSLAGRNSPLHF. CDR3 bases: TGTGCCAGCAGCTTGGCCGGTAGGAATTCACCCCTCCACTTT.

The chain has TRBV24-1 and TRBJ1-4; possible D gene TRBD1, 6 bases. The germline V and J ends were trimmed by 4 bases and 7 bases, with 21 bases remaining between them. Germline values: CDR1 KGHDR, CDR2 SFDVKD. The CDR3 loop spans 17 amino acids. The CDR3 protein is CATSDTGQNYGGEKLFF. The CDR3, as DNA: TGTGCCACCAGTGACACCGGACAGAACTATGGCGGTGAAAAACTGTTTTTT.

The gene calls are TRBV3-1 (or the pseudogene TRBV3-2) and TRBJ2-7; D remains ambiguous. V lost 3 bases and J lost 0, with 9 bases in between. CDR3 length: 14 amino acids. Germline V gives CDR1 LGHDT, CDR2 YNNKEL (reference sequence). This chain's CDR3 is CASSQGHTSYEQYF. As DNA, the CDR3 is TGTGCCAGCAGCCAGGGCCATACCTCCTACGAGCAGTACTTC.

The gene calls are TRBV5-1 and TRBJ1-1, with D perhaps TRBD1 (6 bases). The germline V gene encodes CDR1 SGHRS and CDR2 YFSETQ. V lost 4 bases to trimming and J lost 11 bases, with 15 bases between them. The CDR3 totals 12 residues. CDR3 nucleotides: TGCGCCAGCAGCGCGGGGGGCGAGAAGGCTTTCTTT. Translation gives CASSAGGEKAFF. The whole variable domain, filled in from reference TRBV5-1 and TRBJ1-1, reads KAGVTQTPRYLIKTRGQQVTLSCSPISGHRSVSWYQQTPGQGLQFLFEYFSETQRNKGNFPGRFSGRQFSNSRSEMNVSTLELGDSALYLCASSAGGEKAFFGQGTRLTVV.

This chain connects TRBV16 to TRBJ1-2, with D uncertain. Germline lookup yields CDR1 KGHSY and CDR2 FQNENV. Trimming took off 4 bases at V and 4 bases at J, with 7 bases between the two ends. The CDR3 is 12 residues long. The CDR3 protein is CASSPPAYGYTF. The CDR3 DNA is TGTGCCAGCAGCCCCCCGGCCTATGGCTACACCTTC.

The chain employs TRBV4-1 and TRBJ2-1; TRBD1 aligns across 10 bases. The CDR3 totals 14 residues. V was clipped by 0 bases and J by 14 bases; unmatched bases: 7. Germline V CDR1 and CDR2: MGHRA, YSYEKL. CDR3 DNA: TGCGCCAGCAGCCAAGAAGGGACAGGGGTAGGAGAGTTCTTC. It translates to CASSQEGTGVGEFF.

This clone was detected once. This chain links TRBV15 with TRBJ2-7; the D is unclear. Germline-derived CDR1 and CDR2 are LNHNV and YYDKDF (reference sequence). The CDR3 covers 16 residues. The V and J ends lost 3 bases and 2 bases respectively, with 17 bases between them. CDR3 in amino acids: CATSRDPAERTYEQYF. The DNA of the CDR3 is TGTGCCACCAGCAGGGATCCCGCAGAAAGAACCTACGAGCAGTACTTC.

The chain is built from TRBV4-1 and TRBJ2-7; D may correspond to TRBD1 or TRBD2 (5 bases each). Trimming pared 1 base from V and 0 bases from J, leaving 13 bases between. CDR3 length: 16 amino acids. CDR1 and CDR2 (germline): MGHRA, YSYEKL. The CDR3, as DNA: TGCGCCAGCAGCCAAGGAACGGGACCTTACTCCTACGAGCAGTACTTC. Amino acid sequence: CASSQGTGPYSYEQYF.

This chain connects TRBV28 to TRBJ1-2; 7 bases are a match to TRBD1. V trimming: 6 bases; J trimming: 6 bases; junction bases outside the gene matches: 10. The germline gives CDR1 MDHEN, CDR2 SYDVKM. The CDR3 extends over 14 amino acids. This CDR3 is CASRTPTGANGYTF. DNA of the CDR3: TGTGCCAGCAGGACACCAACAGGGGCCAATGGCTACACCTTC.

V usage is TRBV25-1 and J usage is TRBJ1-4, with a weak D call TRBD1 (5 bases). This CDR3 is built from 15 residues. Trimming removed 6 bases at V and 7 bases at J, with 18 bases between. In germline, CDR1 is MGHDK, CDR2 SYGVNS. The CDR3, as DNA: TGTGCCAGCAGGGACATTGGGGCCCCGGGTGAAAAACTGTTTTTT. Translation gives CASRDIGAPGEKLFF.

This clone was counted only a few times. The rearrangement uses TRBV25-1 and TRBJ2-5; D remains ambiguous. Trimming took off 4 bases at V and 4 bases at J, with 10 bases between the two ends. The CDR3 spans 13 residues. Germline V gene sequence: CDR1 MGHDK, CDR2 SYGVNS. This chain's CDR3 is CASSGFGPETQYF. The CDR3 DNA follows: TGTGCCAGCAGTGGTTTCGGGCCAGAGACCCAGTACTTC. Combining the CDR3 with reference TRBV25-1 and TRBJ2-5 gives the whole variable domain EADIYQTPRYLVIGTGKKITLECSQTMGHDKMYWYQQDPGMELHLIHYSYGVNSTEKGDLSSESTVSRIRTEHFPLTLESARPSHTSQYLCASSGFGPETQYFGPGTRLLVL.

The chain has TRBV24-1 and TRBJ1-2, with D unclear. This CDR3 contains 12 residues. Trimming shortened V by 3 bases and J by 7 bases, and 8 bases separated the two germline ends. Germline-derived CDR1 and CDR2 are KGHDR and SFDVKD. The CDR3 DNA follows: TGTGCCACCAGTGATCCGGGAAGTGGCTACACCTTC. Protein: CATSDPGSGYTF.

The chain carries TRBV19 and TRBJ2-7; no definite D call. The CDR3 is 14 amino acids. Germline loops: CDR1 LNHDA, CDR2 SQIVND (reference sequence). Trimming pared 6 bases from V and 1 base from J, leaving 13 bases between. The CDR3 region has the DNA TGTGCCAGTAGCCCGCGCCAGGTGTCCTACGAGCAGTACTTC. This codes for CASSPRQVSYEQYF.